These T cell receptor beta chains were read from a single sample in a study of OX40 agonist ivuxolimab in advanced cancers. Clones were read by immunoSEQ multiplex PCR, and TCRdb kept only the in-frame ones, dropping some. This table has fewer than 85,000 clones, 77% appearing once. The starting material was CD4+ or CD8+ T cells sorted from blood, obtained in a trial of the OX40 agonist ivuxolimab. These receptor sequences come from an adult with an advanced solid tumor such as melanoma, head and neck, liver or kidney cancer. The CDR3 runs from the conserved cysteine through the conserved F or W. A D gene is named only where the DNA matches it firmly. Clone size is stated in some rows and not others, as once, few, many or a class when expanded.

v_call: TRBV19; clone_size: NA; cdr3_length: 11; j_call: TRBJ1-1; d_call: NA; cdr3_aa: CAAGRNTEAFF; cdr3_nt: TGTGCCGCAGGGAGGAACACTGAAGCTTTCTTT
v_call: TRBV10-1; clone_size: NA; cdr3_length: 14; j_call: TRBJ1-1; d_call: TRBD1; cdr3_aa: CASSRDRVGTEAFF; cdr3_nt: TGCGCCAGCAGTCGAGACAGGGTCGGTACTGAAGCTTTCTTT
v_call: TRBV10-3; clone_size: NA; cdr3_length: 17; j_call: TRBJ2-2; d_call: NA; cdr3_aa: CAISEYSPGQPTGELFF; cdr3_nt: TGTGCCATCAGTGAATACTCTCCTGGACAGCCCACCGGGGAGCTGTTTTTT
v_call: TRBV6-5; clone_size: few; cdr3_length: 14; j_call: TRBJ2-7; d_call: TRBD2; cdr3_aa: CASSPGGRAYEQYF; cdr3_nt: TGTGCCAGCAGTCCTGGCGGGAGGGCCTACGAGCAGTACTTC
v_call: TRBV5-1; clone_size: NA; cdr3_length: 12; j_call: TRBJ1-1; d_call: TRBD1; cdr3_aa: CASSVGQGPEFF; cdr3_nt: TGCGCCAGCAGCGTCGGACAGGGGCCCGAGTTCTTT
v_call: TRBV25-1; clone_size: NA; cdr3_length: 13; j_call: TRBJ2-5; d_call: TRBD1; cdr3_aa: CASNGQGTETQYF; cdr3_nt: TGTGCCAGCAACGGACAGGGGACGGAGACCCAGTACTTC
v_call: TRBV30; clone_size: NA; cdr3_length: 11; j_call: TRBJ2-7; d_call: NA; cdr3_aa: CAWGLAYEQYF; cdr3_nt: TGTGCCTGGGGTCTAGCTTACGAGCAGTACTTC
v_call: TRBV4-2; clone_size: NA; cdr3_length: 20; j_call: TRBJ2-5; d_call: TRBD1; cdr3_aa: CASSQQPGTGGFRGQETQYF; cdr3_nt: TGTGCCAGCAGCCAACAACCGGGGACAGGGGGTTTTAGGGGCCAAGAGACCCAGTACTTC
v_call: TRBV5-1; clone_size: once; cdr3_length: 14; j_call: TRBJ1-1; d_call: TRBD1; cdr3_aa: CASSEQGLNTEAFF; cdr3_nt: TGCGCCAGCAGCGAACAGGGGTTAAACACTGAAGCTTTCTTT
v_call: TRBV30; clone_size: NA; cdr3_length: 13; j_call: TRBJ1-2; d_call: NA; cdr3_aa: CAWSATSRGGYTF; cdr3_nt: TGTGCCTGGAGTGCCACCTCCAGGGGCGGCTACACCTTC
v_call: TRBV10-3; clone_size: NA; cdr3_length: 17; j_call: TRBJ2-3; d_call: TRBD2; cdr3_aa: CAISGGLAGGLTDTQYF; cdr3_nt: TGTGCCATCAGTGGAGGACTAGCGGGGGGACTGACAGATACGCAGTATTTT
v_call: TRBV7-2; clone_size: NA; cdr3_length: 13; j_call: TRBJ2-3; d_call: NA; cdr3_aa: CASSVGRIDTQYF; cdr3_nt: TGTGCCAGCAGCGTGGGACGTATAGATACGCAGTATTTT